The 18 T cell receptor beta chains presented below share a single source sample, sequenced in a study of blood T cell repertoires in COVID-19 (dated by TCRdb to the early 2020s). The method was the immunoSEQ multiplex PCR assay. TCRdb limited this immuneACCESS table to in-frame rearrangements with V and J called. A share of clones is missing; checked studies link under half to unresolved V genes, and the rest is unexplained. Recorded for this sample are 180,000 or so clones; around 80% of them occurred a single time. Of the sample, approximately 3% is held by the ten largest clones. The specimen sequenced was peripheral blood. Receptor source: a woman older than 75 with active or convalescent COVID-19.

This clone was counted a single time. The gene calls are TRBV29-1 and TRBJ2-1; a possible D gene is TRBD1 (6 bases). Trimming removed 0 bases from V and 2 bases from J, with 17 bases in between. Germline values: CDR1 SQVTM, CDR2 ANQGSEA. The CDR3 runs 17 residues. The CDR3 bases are TGCAGCGTTGAAGATCCCCTGGGGGCGCGAGCCTACAATGAGCAGTTCTTC. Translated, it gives CSVEDPLGARAYNEQFF.

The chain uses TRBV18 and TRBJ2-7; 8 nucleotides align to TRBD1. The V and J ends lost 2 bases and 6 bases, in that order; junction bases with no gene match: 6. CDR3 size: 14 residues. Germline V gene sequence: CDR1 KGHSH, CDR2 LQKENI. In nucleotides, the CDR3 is TGTGCCAGCTCACCAGAGACAGGGGCTTTCGAGCAGTACTTC. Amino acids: CASSPETGAFEQYF.

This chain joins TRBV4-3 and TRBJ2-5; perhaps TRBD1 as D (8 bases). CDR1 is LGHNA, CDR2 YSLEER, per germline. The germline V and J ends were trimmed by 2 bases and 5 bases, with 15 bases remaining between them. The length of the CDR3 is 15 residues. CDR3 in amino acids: CASSQLTGEGETQYF. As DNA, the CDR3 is TGCGCCAGCAGCCAATTGACAGGGGAGGGGGAGACCCAGTACTTC.

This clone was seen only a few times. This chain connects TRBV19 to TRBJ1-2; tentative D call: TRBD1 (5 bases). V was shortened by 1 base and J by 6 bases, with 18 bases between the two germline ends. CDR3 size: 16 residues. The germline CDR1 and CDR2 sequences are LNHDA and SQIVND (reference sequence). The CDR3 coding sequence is TGTGCCAGTAGTATAGGCGGGGCGGCCGGTCTGAATGGCTACACCTTC. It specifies CASSIGGAAGLNGYTF. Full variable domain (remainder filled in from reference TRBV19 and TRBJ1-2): DGGITQSPKYLFRKEGQNVTLSCEQNLNHDAMYWYRQDPGQGLRLIYYSQIVNDFQKGDIAEGYSVSREKKESFPLTVTSAQKNPTAFYLCASSIGGAAGLNGYTFGSGTRLTVV.

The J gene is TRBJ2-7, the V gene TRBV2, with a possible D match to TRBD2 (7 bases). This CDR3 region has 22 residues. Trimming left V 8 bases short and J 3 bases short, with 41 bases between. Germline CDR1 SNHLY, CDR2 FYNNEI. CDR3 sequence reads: CASPSRLGGGFECPYCDYEQYF. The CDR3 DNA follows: TGTGCCAGCCCCTCCCGCCTGGGCGGGGGCTTCGAGTGCCCCTACTGTGACTACGAGCAGTACTTC.

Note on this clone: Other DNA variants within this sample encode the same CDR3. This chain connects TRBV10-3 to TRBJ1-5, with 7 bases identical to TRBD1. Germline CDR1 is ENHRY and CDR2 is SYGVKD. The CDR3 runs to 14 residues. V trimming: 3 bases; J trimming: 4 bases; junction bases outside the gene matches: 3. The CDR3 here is CAISERDSNQPQHF. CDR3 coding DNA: TGTGCCATCAGTGAACGGGACAGTAATCAGCCCCAGCATTTT.

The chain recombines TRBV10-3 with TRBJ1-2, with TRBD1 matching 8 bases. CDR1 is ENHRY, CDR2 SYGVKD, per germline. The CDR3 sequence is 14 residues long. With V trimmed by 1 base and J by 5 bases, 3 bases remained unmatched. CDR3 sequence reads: CAISEYRGDYGYTF. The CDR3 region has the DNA TGTGCCATCAGTGAGTACAGGGGGGATTATGGCTACACCTTC.

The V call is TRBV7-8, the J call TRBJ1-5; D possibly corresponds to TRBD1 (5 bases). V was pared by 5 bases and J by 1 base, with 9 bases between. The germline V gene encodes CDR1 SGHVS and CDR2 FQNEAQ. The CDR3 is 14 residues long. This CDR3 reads CASSRGGSNQPQHF. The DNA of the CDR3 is TGTGCCAGCAGCCGGGGGGGAAGCAATCAGCCCCAGCATTTT.

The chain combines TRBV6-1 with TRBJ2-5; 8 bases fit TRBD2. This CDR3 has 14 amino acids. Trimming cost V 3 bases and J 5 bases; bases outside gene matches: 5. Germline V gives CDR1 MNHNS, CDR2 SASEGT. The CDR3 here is CASSESGGWETQYF. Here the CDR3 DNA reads TGTGCCAGCAGTGAGAGCGGGGGATGGGAGACCCAGTACTTC.

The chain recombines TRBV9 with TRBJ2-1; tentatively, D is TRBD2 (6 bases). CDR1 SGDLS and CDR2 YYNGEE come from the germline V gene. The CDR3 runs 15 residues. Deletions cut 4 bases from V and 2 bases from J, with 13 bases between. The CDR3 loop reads CASSPGTPPYNEQFF. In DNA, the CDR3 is TGTGCCAGCAGCCCCGGGACTCCTCCCTACAATGAGCAGTTCTTC.

CDR3 DNA: TGTGCCAACGGACAGGGACCCTACGAGCAGTACTTC. Its protein is CANGQGPYEQYF. The chain joins TRBV2 to TRBJ2-7; 8 bases match TRBD1. The CDR3 consists of 12 residues. The germline V gene has CDR1 SNHLY and CDR2 FYNNEI. Trimming at V came to 10 bases and at J to 2 bases, leaving 4 bases not matched to a gene.

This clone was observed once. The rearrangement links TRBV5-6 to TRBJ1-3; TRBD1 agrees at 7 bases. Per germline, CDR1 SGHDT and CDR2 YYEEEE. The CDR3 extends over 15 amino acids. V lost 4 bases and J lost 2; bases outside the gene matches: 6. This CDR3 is CASSPLQGTGNTIYF. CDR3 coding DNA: TGTGCCAGCAGCCCCTTACAGGGGACTGGAAACACCATATATTTT.

This chain's CDR3 is CASSLGRAGETQYF. As DNA, the CDR3 is TGCGCCAGCAGCTTGGGCAGGGCCGGGGAGACCCAGTACTTC. The chain couples TRBV5-1 to TRBJ2-5; D might be TRBD1 (5 bases). Per germline, CDR1 SGHRS and CDR2 YFSETQ. V was shortened by 0 bases and J by 5 bases, with 11 bases between the two germline ends. This CDR3 spans 14 amino acids. Based on the CDR3 plus reference TRBV5-1 and TRBJ2-5, the full variable domain is KAGVTQTPRYLIKTRGQQVTLSCSPISGHRSVSWYQQTPGQGLQFLFEYFSETQRNKGNFPGRFSGRQFSNSRSEMNVSTLELGDSALYLCASSLGRAGETQYFGPGTRLLVL.

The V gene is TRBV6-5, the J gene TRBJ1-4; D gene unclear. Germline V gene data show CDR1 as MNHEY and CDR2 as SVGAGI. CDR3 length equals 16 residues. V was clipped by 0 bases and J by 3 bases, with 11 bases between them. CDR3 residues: CASSYSPLPANEKLFF. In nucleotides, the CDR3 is TGTGCCAGCAGTTACTCTCCCCTCCCAGCTAATGAAAAACTGTTTTTT.

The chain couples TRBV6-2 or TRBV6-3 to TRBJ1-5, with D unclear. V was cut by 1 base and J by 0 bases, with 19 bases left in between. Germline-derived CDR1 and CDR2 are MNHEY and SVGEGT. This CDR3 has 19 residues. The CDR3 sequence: CASSYFPKQPTRSNQPQHF. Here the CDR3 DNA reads TGTGCCAGCAGTTACTTCCCTAAACAGCCCACGCGTAGCAATCAGCCCCAGCATTTT.

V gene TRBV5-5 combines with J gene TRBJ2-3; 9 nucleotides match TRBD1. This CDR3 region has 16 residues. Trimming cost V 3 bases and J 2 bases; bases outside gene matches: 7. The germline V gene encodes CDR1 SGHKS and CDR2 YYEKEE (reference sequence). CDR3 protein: CASSWGQGPHTDTQYF. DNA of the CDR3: TGTGCCAGCAGCTGGGGACAGGGCCCGCACACAGATACGCAGTATTTT.

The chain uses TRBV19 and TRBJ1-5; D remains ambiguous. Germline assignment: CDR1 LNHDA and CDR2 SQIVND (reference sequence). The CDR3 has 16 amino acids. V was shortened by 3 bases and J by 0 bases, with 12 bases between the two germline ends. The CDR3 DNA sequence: TGTGCCAGTAGTATCCGAACGGGGTTTAGCAATCAGCCCCAGCATTTT. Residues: CASSIRTGFSNQPQHF. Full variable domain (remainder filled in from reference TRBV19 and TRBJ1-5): DGGITQSPKYLFRKEGQNVTLSCEQNLNHDAMYWYRQDPGQGLRLIYYSQIVNDFQKGDIAEGYSVSREKKESFPLTVTSAQKNPTAFYLCASSIRTGFSNQPQHFGDGTRLSIL.

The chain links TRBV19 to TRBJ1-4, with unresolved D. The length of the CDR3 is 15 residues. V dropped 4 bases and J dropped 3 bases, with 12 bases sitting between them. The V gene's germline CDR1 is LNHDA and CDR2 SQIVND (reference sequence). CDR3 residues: CASSTQRGANEKLFF. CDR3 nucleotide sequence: TGTGCCAGTAGTACCCAACGCGGAGCTAATGAAAAACTGTTTTTT.